Shown below are 22 T cell receptor beta chains from a single sample sequenced in a study of blood T cell repertoires in COVID-19. Method: immunoSEQ multiplex PCR; TCRdb's copy keeps in-frame clones and lacks some. The sample lists about 300,000 clones; 83% were seen once. Input material: peripheral blood. These receptors were obtained from a woman in her fifties or sixties with acute or convalescent COVID-19.

CDR3 DNA: TGTGCCAGCAGTATGTACAGCTCTGGGGCCAACGTCCTGACTTTC. Its protein product is CASSMYSSGANVLTF. The genes are TRBV28 and TRBJ2-6; D is unclear. V was clipped by 5 bases and J by 0 bases, with 8 bases between them. The CDR3 contains 15 residues. Germline CDR1 is MDHEN and CDR2 is SYDVKM. The variable domain in full, completed from reference TRBV28 and TRBJ2-6, reads DVKVTQSSRYLVKRTGEKVFLECVQDMDHENMFWYRQDPGLGLRLIYFSYDVKMKEKGDIPEGYSVSREKKERFSLILESASTNQTSMYLCASSMYSSGANVLTFGAGSRLTVL.

The chain couples TRBV10-1 to TRBJ1-1; possibly TRBD1 for D (6 bases). The length of the CDR3 is 11 residues. Germline assignment: CDR1 WNHNN and CDR2 SYGVQD (reference sequence). Trimming pared 6 bases from V and 7 bases from J, leaving 9 bases between. The CDR3 DNA follows: TGCGCCAGCAGCAGGGGAGATGAAGCTTTCTTT. Its translation is CASSRGDEAFF.

The V call is TRBV3-1 (or the pseudogene TRBV3-2), the J call TRBJ1-2, with D hard to call. Germline V CDR1 and CDR2: LGHDT, YNNKEL (reference sequence). The CDR3 spans 14 residues. Trimming took 0 bases from V and 4 from J, leaving 9 bases between them. CDR3 coding DNA: TGTGCCAGCAGCCAAGATGGGCAGATCTATGGCTACACCTTC. Translating it yields CASSQDGQIYGYTF.

The CDR3 DNA sequence: TGTGCCAGCAGTGAAGCTGATAGAAGTGAAGCTTTCTTT. Its translation is CASSEADRSEAFF. The chain links TRBV2 to TRBJ1-1; D gene unclear. The V end was cut by 0 bases, the J end by 7 bases, with 9 bases between. Germline V gene lookup returns CDR1 SNHLY and CDR2 FYNNEI. The CDR3 spans 13 residues.

The chain carries TRBV5-4 and TRBJ2-3; TRBD1 matches 7 bases. The CDR3 extends over 15 amino acids. Germline V gene lookup returns CDR1 SGHNT and CDR2 YYREEE (reference sequence). The junction had 1 base not matched to a gene; V was cut back by 0 bases and J by 0 bases. The CDR3 loop is CASSLGDRSTDTQYF. CDR3 DNA sequence: TGTGCCAGCAGCTTGGGGGACAGAAGCACAGATACGCAGTATTTT. Full variable domain (outside the CDR3, taken from reference TRBV5-4 and TRBJ2-3): ETGVTQSPTHLIKTRGQQVTLRCSSQSGHNTVSWYQQALGQGPQFIFQYYREEENGRGNFPPRFSGLQFPNYSSELNVNALELDDSALYLCASSLGDRSTDTQYFGPGTRLTVL.

As DNA, the CDR3 is TGTGCCAGCAGTAATCGACAGGGCGCTGGAAACACCATATATTTT. Its translation is CASSNRQGAGNTIYF. The V gene is TRBV6-5, the J gene TRBJ1-3; 7 bases align to TRBD1. With 5 bases clipped from V and 2 bases from J, the junction kept 6 bases outside the gene matches. Germline CDR1 and CDR2: MNHEY and SVGAGI. This CDR3 is 15 amino acids long.

This chain links TRBV2 with TRBJ2-2; maybe TRBD2 (7 bases). The V and J ends lost 4 bases and 0 bases respectively, with 9 bases between them. CDR1 SNHLY and CDR2 FYNNEI come from the germline V gene. This CDR3 is 15 amino acids long. The CDR3: CASSVGGPNTGELFF. As DNA, the CDR3 is TGTGCCAGCAGTGTCGGGGGGCCGAACACCGGGGAGCTGTTTTTT. Supplemented by reference TRBV2 and TRBJ2-2, the full variable domain reads EPEVTQTPSHQVTQMGQEVILRCVPISNHLYFYWYRQILGQKVEFLVSFYNNEISEKSEIFDDQFSVERPDGSNFTLKIRSTKLEDSAMYFCASSVGGPNTGELFFGEGSRLTVL.

The J gene is TRBJ2-1, the V gene TRBV10-1, with 9 bases identical to TRBD1. Germline V gene sequence: CDR1 WNHNN, CDR2 SYGVQD (reference sequence). This CDR3 contains 14 residues. Unmatched junction bases numbered 6, after V lost 5 bases and J lost 7 bases. This CDR3 is CASSRDREVNEQFF. CDR3 in DNA: TGCGCCAGCAGTCGGGACAGGGAAGTAAATGAGCAGTTCTTC.

The V call is TRBV29-1, the J call TRBJ2-1, with 7 bases aligning to TRBD1. The CDR3 has 15 amino acids. V shed 1 base and J 10 bases; nucleotides not matched to a gene: 13. Looked up from germline, CDR1 is SQVTM and CDR2 is ANQGSEA. The CDR3 is CSVEGPGQWPGEQFF. CDR3 coding DNA: TGCAGCGTTGAAGGCCCGGGACAGTGGCCGGGGGAGCAGTTCTTC.

CDR3 bases: TGTGCCAGCGAAGAGGACAGACGCACAGATACGCAGTATTTT. As protein: CASEEDRRTDTQYF. This sequence joins TRBV2 and TRBJ2-3; D is perhaps TRBD1 (6 bases). This CDR3 is built from 14 residues. V dropped 8 bases and J dropped 1 base, with 13 bases sitting between them. Germline CDR1 and CDR2: SNHLY and FYNNEI.

The genes are TRBV6-4 and TRBJ2-1; 7 bases are shared with TRBD1. Germline assignment: CDR1 MRHNA and CDR2 SNTAGT. The CDR3 totals 13 residues. V gave up 6 bases and J gave up 12 bases; unmatched junction bases: 11. In DNA form, the CDR3 reads TGTGCCAGCAGCGAACAGGGGAGTAAGGGGCAGTTCTTC. It yields the protein CASSEQGSKGQFF.

The chain carries TRBV29-1 and TRBJ2-5; D not certain. The CDR3 runs to 14 residues. V was cut by 4 bases and J by 2 bases, with 14 bases left in between. Looked up from germline, CDR1 is SQVTM and CDR2 is ANQGSEA. DNA for the CDR3: TGCAGCGTTGTACCCCCGACAAATCAAGAGACCCAGTACTTC. The encoded protein is CSVVPPTNQETQYF.

CDR3 amino acids: CASSFAGRYSPLHF. The CDR3 DNA follows: TGTGCCAGCAGCTTCGCAGGGAGGTATTCACCCCTCCACTTT. The V call is TRBV7-2, the J call TRBJ1-6; D might be TRBD1 (5 bases). The CDR3 consists of 14 residues. Trimming cost V 3 bases and J 8 bases, with 11 bases left between them. The germline V gene encodes CDR1 SGHTA and CDR2 FQGNSA.

The chain combines TRBV29-1 with TRBJ1-1; 7 positions match TRBD1. V shed 3 bases and J 1 base; nucleotides not matched to a gene: 5. CDR3 length equals 14 residues. Germline V lookup: CDR1 SQVTM, CDR2 ANQGSEA. CDR3 sequence: CSVDGQAKNTEAFF. In DNA form, the CDR3 reads TGCAGCGTTGACGGACAGGCGAAGAACACTGAAGCTTTCTTT.

CDR3 sequence reads: CASSRERSSYEQYF. The CDR3, as DNA: TGTGCCAGCAGCCGAGAGCGGAGCTCCTACGAGCAGTACTTC. V and J are TRBV5-5 and TRBJ2-7; D is perhaps TRBD2 (5 bases). The germline V gene encodes CDR1 SGHKS and CDR2 YYEKEE (reference sequence). The V gene lost 4 bases and the J gene lost 0 bases, with 11 bases spanning the gap. The CDR3 covers 14 residues.

The J gene is TRBJ2-7, the V gene TRBV19, with D unresolved. V was pared by 6 bases and J by 1 base, with 10 bases between. CDR3 length: 13 residues. Per the germline V gene, CDR1 is LNHDA and CDR2 is SQIVND (reference sequence). CDR3 in amino acids: CASSSELSYEQYF. The CDR3 DNA sequence: TGTGCCAGTAGCTCTGAGCTTTCCTACGAGCAGTACTTC.

The V gene is TRBV6-5, the J gene TRBJ2-2; TRBD1 is a possible D gene (6 bases). CDR1 is MNHEY, CDR2 SVGAGI, per germline. The CDR3 totals 13 residues. V was trimmed by 5 bases and J by 6 bases, leaving 10 bases between them. The DNA for the CDR3 is TGTGCCAGCAGTATCGACAGGCCCGGGGAGCTGTTTTTT. Amino acid sequence: CASSIDRPGELFF.

The genes are TRBV24-1 and TRBJ2-1, with 11 bases lining up with TRBD2. Germline V gene data show CDR1 as KGHDR and CDR2 as SFDVKD. The CDR3 has 16 amino acids. J was trimmed by 0 bases and V by 6 bases; bases with no gene match: 3. This CDR3 reads CATSTTSGSSYNEQFF. The CDR3 DNA follows: TGTGCCACCAGTACCACTAGCGGGAGCTCCTACAATGAGCAGTTCTTC.

V and J are TRBV6-1 and TRBJ1-1; TRBD1 matches 9 bases. The CDR3 runs 16 residues. From germline, CDR1 is MNHNS and CDR2 SASEGT. The V segment lost 3 bases and the J segment 1 base; nucleotides outside the gene matches: 6. CDR3 in amino acids: CASSDPGQGKNTEAFF. DNA of the CDR3: TGTGCCAGCAGTGACCCGGGACAGGGAAAGAACACTGAAGCTTTCTTT.

This clone was seen only once. This rearrangement joins TRBV7-2 to TRBJ2-2, with D unclear. This CDR3 contains 16 residues. Per germline, CDR1 SGHTA and CDR2 FQGNSA. V lost 0 bases, J lost 3 bases, and 11 bases lay in between. The CDR3 DNA sequence: TGTGCCAGCAGCTTAGCCGGTCCGGGTTACACCGGGGAGCTGTTTTTT. Residues: CASSLAGPGYTGELFF.

The CDR3 coding sequence is TGTGCCAGTAGTTACGGGACAGGGGGCGGCACAGATACGCAGTATTTT. This translates into CASSYGTGGGTDTQYF. V is TRBV19 and J is TRBJ2-3, with 12 bases that match TRBD1. Germline V gene data show CDR1 as LNHDA and CDR2 as SQIVND (reference sequence). The V segment lost 5 bases and the J segment 1 base; nucleotides outside the gene matches: 4. This CDR3 spans 16 amino acids.

The chain links TRBV7-3 to TRBJ1-2; D is perhaps TRBD1 (6 bases). Germline values: CDR1 SGHTA, CDR2 FQGTGA. Trimming left V 1 base short and J 1 base short, with 10 bases between. CDR3 length: 15 amino acids. The CDR3 sequence: CASSLNGRGNYGYTF. The DNA of the CDR3 is TGTGCCAGCAGCTTAAATGGCAGGGGTAACTATGGCTACACCTTC.